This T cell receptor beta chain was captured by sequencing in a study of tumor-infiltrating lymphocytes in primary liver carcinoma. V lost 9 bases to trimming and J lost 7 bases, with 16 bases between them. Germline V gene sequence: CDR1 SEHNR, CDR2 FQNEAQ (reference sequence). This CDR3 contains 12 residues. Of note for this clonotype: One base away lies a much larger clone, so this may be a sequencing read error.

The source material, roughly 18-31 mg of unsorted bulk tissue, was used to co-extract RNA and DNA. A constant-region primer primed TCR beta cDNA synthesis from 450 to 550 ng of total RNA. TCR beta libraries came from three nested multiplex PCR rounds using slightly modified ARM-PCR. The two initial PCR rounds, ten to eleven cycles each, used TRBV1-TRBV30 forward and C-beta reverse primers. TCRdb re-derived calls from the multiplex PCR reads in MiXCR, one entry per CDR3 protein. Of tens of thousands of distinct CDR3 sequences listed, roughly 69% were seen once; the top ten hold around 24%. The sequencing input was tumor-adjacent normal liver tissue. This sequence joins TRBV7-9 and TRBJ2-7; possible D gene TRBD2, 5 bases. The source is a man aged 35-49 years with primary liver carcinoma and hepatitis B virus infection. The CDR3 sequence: CARSLGPGEQYF. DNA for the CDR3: TGTGCCAGGAGCCTCGGACCGGGAGAGCAGTACTTC.